This TCR beta chain derives from a study of neoadjuvant anti-PD-1 for oral cavity cancer. The data were produced by immunoSEQ multiplex PCR, yet TCRdb's version contains in-frame clones alone and is incomplete. The sample includes more than 9,500 clones, approximately 64% of them seen just once. Time point defined: after neoadjuvant nivolumab, at surgical resection. Germline assignment: CDR1 MNHNS and CDR2 SASEGT. The CDR3 consists of 15 residues. V dropped 0 bases and J dropped 5; count of bases not matched to a gene: 6. This material consisted of PBMCs, taken after nivolumab (anti-PD-1) treatment. This clonotype originated in a person between 40 and 80 years old with oral cavity squamous cell carcinoma. This rearrangement joins TRBV6-1 to TRBJ1-2, with 7 bases aligning to TRBD1. CDR3 in DNA: TGTGCCAGCAGTGAAGCGGACGACAGGGTTTATGGCTACACCTTC. It yields the protein CASSEADDRVYGYTF.